The 29 T cell receptor beta chains in this list originate from one sample, sequenced in a study of human T cells and chemical hapten exposure. One entry per CDR3 protein results from TCRdb running MiXCR on the RACE reads. The data show 150,000 to 200,000 distinct CDR3 sequences, around 30% seen once. Time point meaning: pre-sensitization, week 0. Noted treatment: therapeutic diphenylcyclopropenone sensitization with weekly scalp DPC. The input for sequencing was whole blood, taken in connection with sensitization to the hapten diphenylcyclopropenone (DPC). These receptor sequences come from a woman in her 30s with alopecia areata. Some clones in this sample may be carry-over from other donors' samples.

This clonotype has only a few counts. The rearrangement links TRBV5-1 to TRBJ2-2; D possibly corresponds to TRBD1 (6 bases). V gave up 7 bases and J gave up 0 bases, with 10 bases separating them. The CDR3 totals 14 residues. The germline V gene has CDR1 SGHRS and CDR2 YFSETQ. DNA of the CDR3: TGCGCCAGCCAAGGGACATCGAACACCGGGGAGCTGTTTTTT. Protein: CASQGTSNTGELFF.

V gene TRBV29-1 combines with J gene TRBJ2-2; 14 positions agree with TRBD2. Germline V gives CDR1 SQVTM, CDR2 ANQGSEA. V was pared by 5 bases and J by 7 bases, with 12 bases of the junction left unmatched. The CDR3 length is 17 residues. CDR3 sequence reads: CSVNTGTSGSRVGELFF. The CDR3 DNA reads TGCAGCGTTAACACCGGGACTAGCGGGAGCCGGGTCGGGGAGCTGTTTTTT.

This clonotype has a handful of counts. The chain uses TRBV9 and TRBJ2-2; no firm D call. This CDR3 comprises 16 residues. Germline V gives CDR1 SGDLS, CDR2 YYNGEE. Trimming stripped 3 bases from V and 0 bases from J, with 12 bases between. The CDR3 reads CASSGDFVANTGELFF. CDR3 bases: TGTGCCAGCAGCGGCGACTTTGTCGCGAACACCGGGGAGCTGTTTTTT.

The chain couples TRBV6-6 to TRBJ2-3; no clear D gene. The CDR3 length is 14 residues. V dropped 4 bases and J dropped 3 bases, with 11 bases sitting between them. Germline loops: CDR1 MNHNY, CDR2 SVGAGI (reference sequence). The CDR3 loop is CASSFYSGTDTQYF. In DNA form, the CDR3 reads TGTGCCAGCAGTTTCTACTCGGGTACAGATACGCAGTATTTT.

This clonotype appeared many times. The chain has TRBV10-3 and TRBJ1-6; 7 positions agree with TRBD1. CDR1 is ENHRY and CDR2 is SYGVKD in the germline V gene. This CDR3 region has 14 residues. V was clipped by 8 bases and J by 14 bases; unmatched bases: 15. CDR3 sequence (DNA): TGTGCCATCTCACGGCAGGGGGATGATGGGACCCTCCACTTT. It yields the protein CAISRQGDDGTLHF.

This clonotype was observed a few times. J is TRBJ2-7 and V is TRBV3-1; D remains unclear. V was clipped by 1 base and J by 6 bases, with 10 bases between them. CDR3 length: 13 residues. Per the germline V gene, CDR1 is LGHDT and CDR2 is YNNKEL (reference sequence). The CDR3 spells CASSQGNPREQYF. The CDR3 DNA reads TGTGCCAGCAGCCAAGGTAACCCGCGCGAGCAGTACTTC.

The V and J genes are TRBV4-2 and TRBJ2-2; D may be TRBD1 or TRBD2 (5 bases each). V dropped 1 base and J dropped 2 bases, with 17 bases sitting between them. The length of the CDR3 is 18 residues. Germline assignment: CDR1 LGHNA and CDR2 YNFKEQ. Here the CDR3 reads CASSQVRGIPPNTGELFF. CDR3 sequence (DNA): TGTGCCAGCAGCCAAGTTCGGGGCATCCCTCCCAACACCGGGGAGCTGTTTTTT.

The table lists this clonotype with a few counts. The chain couples TRBV12-3 or TRBV12-4 to TRBJ1-5, with no clear D. The CDR3 has 14 residues. Trimming left V 3 bases short and J 6 bases short, with 12 bases between. CDR3 sequence (DNA): TGTGCCAGCAGTTTCGCGGGGAAAGGTCAGCCCCAGCATTTT. Translation: CASSFAGKGQPQHF.

The CDR3 loop is CASSSRTTYQETQYF. The CDR3 DNA is TGTGCCAGCAGTTCCAGGACTACGTACCAAGAGACCCAGTACTTC. The chain has TRBV7-2 and TRBJ2-5; weak D call: TRBD2 (6 bases). The V end was cut by 6 bases, the J end by 0 bases, with 14 bases between. Germline V gene lookup returns CDR1 SGHTA and CDR2 FQGNSA. The CDR3 consists of 15 residues.

This CDR3 is CASSPRGYDTEAFF. As DNA, the CDR3 is TGTGCCAGCTCCCCCCGGGGATATGACACTGAAGCTTTCTTT. The chain uses TRBV2 and TRBJ1-1; D gene uncertain. Germline CDR1 is SNHLY and CDR2 is FYNNEI. The germline V and J ends were trimmed by 8 bases and 3 bases, with 16 bases remaining between them. The CDR3 sequence is 14 residues long. Drawing the rest from reference TRBV2 and TRBJ1-1, the complete variable domain is EPEVTQTPSHQVTQMGQEVILRCVPISNHLYFYWYRQILGQKVEFLVSFYNNEISEKSEIFDDQFSVERPDGSNFTLKIRSTKLEDSAMYFCASSPRGYDTEAFFGQGTRLTVV.

This clonotype was counted only a few times. V usage is TRBV5-1 and J usage is TRBJ2-3; 8 positions agree with TRBD2. V lost 0 bases to trimming and J lost 2 bases; unmatched junction nucleotides: 2. Germline CDR1 SGHRS, CDR2 YFSETQ. This CDR3 spans 15 amino acids. The CDR3 reads CASSLELAVTDTQYF. The CDR3 DNA reads TGCGCCAGCAGCTTGGAACTAGCGGTCACAGATACGCAGTATTTT.

This clonotype was recorded a few times. The junction departs from the called germline gene at one end, perhaps through a read error. This chain joins TRBV5-5 and TRBJ2-1; TRBD1 or TRBD2 may be the D gene (6 bases each). This CDR3 is built from 15 residues. Germline V gene sequence: CDR1 SGHKS, CDR2 YYEKEE (reference sequence). In DNA form, the CDR3 reads TGTGCCAGCAGTTTGGGGGCTAGCGAACACAATGAGCAGTTCTTC. Its protein is CASSLGASEHNEQFF.

The sample holds a few counts of this clonotype. The chain links TRBV12-3 or TRBV12-4 to TRBJ1-4; D call uncertain. Trimming cost V 3 bases and J 8 bases, with 7 bases left between them. The CDR3 is 12 amino acids. The CDR3 sequence is CASSFEGEKLFF. The DNA of the CDR3 is TGTGCCAGCAGTTTCGAAGGGGAAAAACTGTTTTTT.

This rearrangement joins TRBV25-1 to TRBJ2-1; TRBD1 agrees at 7 bases. V was clipped by 9 bases and J by 9 bases; unmatched bases: 5. The CDR3 has 11 amino acids. The germline CDR1 and CDR2 sequences are MGHDK and SYGVNS. The DNA for the CDR3 is TGTGCCAGAAGACAGGGTACTGAGCAGTTCTTC. It yields the protein CARRQGTEQFF.

This clonotype was seen repeatedly, ten times or more. This chain joins TRBV20-1 and TRBJ1-2, with D perhaps TRBD1 (5 bases). V was clipped by 5 bases and J by 0 bases, with 10 bases between them. Germline V gene data show CDR1 as DFQATT and CDR2 as SNEGSKA (reference sequence). The CDR3 runs 13 residues. As DNA, the CDR3 is TGCAGTGCTGGGACGGTTTCTAACTATGGCTACACCTTC. Its translation: CSAGTVSNYGYTF.

The rearrangement joins TRBV15 to TRBJ1-5; possible D gene TRBD1, 6 bases. This CDR3 contains 16 residues. Germline loops: CDR1 LNHNV, CDR2 YYDKDF (reference sequence). The germline V and J ends were trimmed by 0 bases and 3 bases, with 12 bases remaining between them. The CDR3 DNA follows: TGTGCCACCAGCAGAGAGACAGGTCGATTCAATCAGCCCCAGCATTTT. This encodes CATSRETGRFNQPQHF.

This clonotype has just a few counts. The J gene is TRBJ1-1, the V gene TRBV6-2 or TRBV6-3; no firm D call. The CDR3 contains 12 residues. V gave up 1 base and J gave up 2 bases, with 2 bases separating them. The germline V gene encodes CDR1 MNHEY and CDR2 SVGEGT. CDR3 nucleotide sequence: TGTGCCAGCAGTTACTATAACACTGAAGCTTTCTTT. It specifies CASSYYNTEAFF.

In this sample, this clonotype turned up a few times. This chain links TRBV5-5 with TRBJ1-1; TRBD1 might be the D (6 bases). Looked up from germline, CDR1 is SGHKS and CDR2 is YYEKEE (reference sequence). The CDR3 sequence is 17 residues long. Trimming shortened V by 2 bases and J by 1 base, and 18 bases separated the two germline ends. The CDR3 DNA reads TGTGCCAGCAGCTTTTGGTCGACGGACAGCCGGAACACTGAAGCTTTCTTT. Encoded protein: CASSFWSTDSRNTEAFF.

This chain joins TRBV7-9 and TRBJ2-1, with D possibly being TRBD2 (6 bases). The CDR3 is 15 amino acids. The V end lost 3 bases, the J end lost 7 bases, and 16 bases lay between the germline ends. In germline, CDR1 is SEHNR, CDR2 FQNEAQ (reference sequence). Written as DNA, the CDR3 is TGTGCCAGCAGCTTTACCGGGACTGTTCTAAATGAGCAGTTCTTC. It yields the protein CASSFTGTVLNEQFF.

This clonotype was detected ten times or more. The chain is built from TRBV28 and TRBJ1-2, with TRBD1 identical over 12 bases. Germline assignment: CDR1 MDHEN and CDR2 SYDVKM. This CDR3 contains 15 residues. V lost 6 bases and J lost 4; bases outside the gene matches: 6. CDR3 DNA sequence: TGTGCCAGCAGGGGCGGGACAGGGGGCGTCTATGGCTACACCTTC. It translates to CASRGGTGGVYGYTF.

The sample holds many counts of this clonotype. The V call is TRBV11-2, the J call TRBJ1-5, with TRBD1 as a possible D gene (6 bases). Germline assignment: CDR1 SGHAT and CDR2 FQNNGV. This CDR3 contains 15 residues. Trimming stripped 0 bases from V and 4 bases from J, with 10 bases between. CDR3 region: CASSLELGGNQPQHF. The CDR3 DNA reads TGTGCCAGCAGCTTAGAGCTAGGGGGGAATCAGCCCCAGCATTTT. Combining the CDR3 with reference TRBV11-2 and TRBJ1-5 gives the whole variable domain EAGVAQSPRYKIIEKRQSVAFWCNPISGHATLYWYQQILGQGPKLLIQFQNNGVVDDSQLPKDRFSAERLKGVDSTLKIQPAKLEDSAVYLCASSLELGGNQPQHFGDGTRLSIL.

The chain employs TRBV6-1 and TRBJ1-5, with 10 bases identical to TRBD1. Trimming removed 10 bases from V and 2 bases from J; junction bases left unmatched: 5. The CDR3 loop spans 14 amino acids. From germline, CDR1 is MNHNS and CDR2 SASEGT. CDR3 residues: CATRGTGGNQPQHF. CDR3 nucleotide sequence: TGTGCCACCAGGGGGACAGGGGGCAATCAGCCCCAGCATTTT.

The V gene is TRBV4-1, the J gene TRBJ2-3; no clear D. The CDR3 totals 14 residues. Germline CDR1 MGHRA, CDR2 YSYEKL. V was trimmed by 0 bases and J by 2 bases, leaving 6 bases between them. The chain's CDR3 is CASSQDDPTDTQYF. For the CDR3, the DNA is TGCGCCAGCAGCCAAGACGACCCCACAGATACGCAGTATTTT.

The chain links TRBV5-1 to TRBJ1-6, with D possibly being TRBD1 (5 bases). The germline V gene has CDR1 SGHRS and CDR2 YFSETQ. CDR3 length: 15 amino acids. Trimming removed 0 bases at V and 7 bases at J, with 11 bases between. The CDR3 region has the DNA TGCGCCAGCAGCTTGGTCGACGGGGCAAATTCACCCCTCCACTTT. Translating gives CASSLVDGANSPLHF.

CDR3 coding DNA: TGTGCCAGCAGTCCCCTGTTAACGCGGGGGATCAATGAGCAGTTCTTC. The encoded protein is CASSPLLTRGINEQFF. This sequence joins TRBV27 and TRBJ2-1; 7 nucleotides agree with TRBD2. The CDR3 totals 16 residues. V lost 5 bases and J lost 6; bases outside the gene matches: 13. Germline lookup yields CDR1 MNHEY and CDR2 SMNVEV (reference sequence).

This clonotype was counted between two and nine times. This chain uses TRBV9 with TRBJ2-1; D not resolved. Germline V gene data show CDR1 as SGDLS and CDR2 as YYNGEE. This CDR3 has 12 amino acids. V was shortened by 1 base and J by 7 bases, with 6 bases between the two germline ends. Written as DNA, the CDR3 is TGTGCCAGCAGCGTAAATCTGAATGAGCAGTTCTTC. It codes for CASSVNLNEQFF.

This clonotype was recorded at least ten times. V is TRBV11-1 and J is TRBJ2-1, with TRBD2 identical over 14 bases. With 5 bases clipped from V and 0 bases from J, the junction kept 3 bases outside the gene matches. CDR1 and CDR2 (germline): SGHAT, FQDESV (reference sequence). CDR3 length: 17 amino acids. CDR3 DNA: TGTGCCAGCAGCCTCGGACTAGCGGGAGGCTCCTACAATGAGCAGTTCTTC. Residues: CASSLGLAGGSYNEQFF.

This rearrangement joins TRBV10-3 to TRBJ1-4, with a weak D call TRBD1 (6 bases). CDR3 size: 14 residues. From germline, CDR1 is ENHRY and CDR2 SYGVKD. V lost 6 bases, J lost 7 bases, and 15 bases lay in between. In DNA form, the CDR3 reads TGTGCCATCAGAGAGAGACAGGACGGTGAAAAACTGTTTTTT. Translating gives CAIRERQDGEKLFF.

The rearrangement joins TRBV6-5 to TRBJ2-3; D is ambiguous. CDR3 length: 15 residues. Deletions cut 6 bases from V and 2 bases from J, with 15 bases between. CDR1 and CDR2 from the germline V gene are MNHEY and SVGAGI. The CDR3 reads CASSTGRWATDTQYF. CDR3 nucleotides: TGTGCCAGCAGCACCGGGCGGTGGGCCACAGATACGCAGTATTTT.